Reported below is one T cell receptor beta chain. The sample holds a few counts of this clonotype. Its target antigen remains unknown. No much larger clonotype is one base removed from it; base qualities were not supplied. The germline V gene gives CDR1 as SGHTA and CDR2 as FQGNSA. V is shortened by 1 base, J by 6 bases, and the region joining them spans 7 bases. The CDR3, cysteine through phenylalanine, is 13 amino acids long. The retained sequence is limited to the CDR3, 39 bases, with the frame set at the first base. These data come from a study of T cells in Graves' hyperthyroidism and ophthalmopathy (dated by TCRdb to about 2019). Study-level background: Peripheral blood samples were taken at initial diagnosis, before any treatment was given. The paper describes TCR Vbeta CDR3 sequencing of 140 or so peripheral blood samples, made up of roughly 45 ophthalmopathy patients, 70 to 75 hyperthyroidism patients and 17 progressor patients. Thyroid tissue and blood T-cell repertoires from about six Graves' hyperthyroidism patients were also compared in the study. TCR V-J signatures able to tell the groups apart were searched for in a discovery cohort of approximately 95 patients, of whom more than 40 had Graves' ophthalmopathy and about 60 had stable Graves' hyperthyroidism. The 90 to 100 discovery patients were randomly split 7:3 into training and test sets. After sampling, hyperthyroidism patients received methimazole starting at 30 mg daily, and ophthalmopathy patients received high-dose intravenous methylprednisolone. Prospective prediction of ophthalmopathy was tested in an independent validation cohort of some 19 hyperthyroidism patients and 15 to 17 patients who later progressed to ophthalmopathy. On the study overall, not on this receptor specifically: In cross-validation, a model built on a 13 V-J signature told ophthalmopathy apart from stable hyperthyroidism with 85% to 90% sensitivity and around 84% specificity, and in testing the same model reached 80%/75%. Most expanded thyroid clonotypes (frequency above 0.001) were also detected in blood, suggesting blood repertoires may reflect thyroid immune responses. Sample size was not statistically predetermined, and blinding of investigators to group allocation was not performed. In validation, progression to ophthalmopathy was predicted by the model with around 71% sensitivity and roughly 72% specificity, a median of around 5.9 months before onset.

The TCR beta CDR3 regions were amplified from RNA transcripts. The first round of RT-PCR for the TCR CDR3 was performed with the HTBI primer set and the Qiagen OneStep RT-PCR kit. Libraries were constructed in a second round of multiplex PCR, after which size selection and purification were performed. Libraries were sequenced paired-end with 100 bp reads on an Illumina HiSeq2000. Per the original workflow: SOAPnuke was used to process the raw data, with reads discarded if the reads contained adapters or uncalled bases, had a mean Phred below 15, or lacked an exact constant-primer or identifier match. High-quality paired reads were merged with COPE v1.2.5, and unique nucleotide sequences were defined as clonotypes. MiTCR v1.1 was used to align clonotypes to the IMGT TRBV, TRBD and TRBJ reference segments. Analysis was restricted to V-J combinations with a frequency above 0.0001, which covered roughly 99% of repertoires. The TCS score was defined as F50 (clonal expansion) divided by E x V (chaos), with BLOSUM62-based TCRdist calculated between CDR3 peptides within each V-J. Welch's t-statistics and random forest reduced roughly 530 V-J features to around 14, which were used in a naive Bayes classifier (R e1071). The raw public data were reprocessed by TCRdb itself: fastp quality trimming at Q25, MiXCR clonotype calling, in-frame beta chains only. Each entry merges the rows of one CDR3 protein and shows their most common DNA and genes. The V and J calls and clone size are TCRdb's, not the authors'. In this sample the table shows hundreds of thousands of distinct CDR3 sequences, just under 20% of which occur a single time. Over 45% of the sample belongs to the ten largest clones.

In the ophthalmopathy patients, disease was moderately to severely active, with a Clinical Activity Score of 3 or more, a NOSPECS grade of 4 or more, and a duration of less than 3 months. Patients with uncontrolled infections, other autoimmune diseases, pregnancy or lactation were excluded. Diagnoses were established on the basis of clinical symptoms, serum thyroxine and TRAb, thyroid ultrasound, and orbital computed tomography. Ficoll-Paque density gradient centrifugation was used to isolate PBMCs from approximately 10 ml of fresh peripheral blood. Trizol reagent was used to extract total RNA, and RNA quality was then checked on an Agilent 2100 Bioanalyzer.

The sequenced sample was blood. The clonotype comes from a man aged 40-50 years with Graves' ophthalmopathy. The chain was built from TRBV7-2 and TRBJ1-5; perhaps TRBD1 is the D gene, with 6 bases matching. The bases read TGTGCCAGCAGCTTAGACAGGGTTCAGCCCCAGCATTTT. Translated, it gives CASSLDRVQPQHF.